This TCR beta chain was sequenced in a study of T-cell reconstitution after alpha-beta-depleted transplantation in children (dated by TCRdb to the mid-2010s). With respect to the entire study: Using TCR repertoire profiling, the study followed T-cell immune reconstitution in a quantitative way in children after TCRalphabeta/CD19-depleted allogeneic hematopoietic cell transplantation. Results and caveats for the whole study, not just this receptor: About two months after transplant, the apparently early recovery of alphabetaT-cell counts reportedly depended on just several hundred clones that had expanded rapidly and came from non-depleted graft cells. The high TCRbeta diversity at day 60 in some patients was ascribed to recipient T cells and intrathymic progenitors that had survived conditioning. Over the following months the frequencies of hyperexpanded clones went down, and after one year T-cell counts and TCRbeta diversity were mostly credited to newly produced T cells.

The method behind the library was PCR. Data came from an Illumina HiSeq 2500. Molecular barcoding was employed in the preparation of TCR libraries, with unique molecular identifiers being used to normalize TCRbeta repertoire quantification. The public sequencing data were trimmed at Q25 with fastp and processed into clonotypes with MiXCR by TCRdb, which kept only in-frame beta chains. Every distinct CDR3 protein forms one entry, paired with its most common genes and DNA. The sample records 200,000 to 250,000 distinct CDR3 sequences, approximately 8.4% of which are singletons. Of the sample, 35% to 40% falls within the top ten clones. This clonotype was seen repeatedly, ten times or more. Its antigen remains unidentified. The input lacks base qualities; no much larger clone sits a single base away. What the treatment or condition label conveys for this sample: allogeneic hematopoietic cell transplantation with graft depleted of TCRalphabeta T cells and CD19 B cells. Transplant recipients were children who received TCRalphabeta/CD19-depleted allogeneic hematopoietic cell grafts.

V trim: 2 bases; J trim: 0 bases; unmatched bases: 7. CDR1 and CDR2 are drawn from the germline V gene: SGHTA, FQGNSA. The CDR3 spans 17 residues, from the cysteine through the phenylalanine. Only the CDR3 part of the read is kept: 51 bases, read in frame from the first base. The sequencing here drew on PBMCs, mostly from graft donor cells, taken 360 days after TCRalphabeta/CD19-depleted stem cell transplant. The chain was built from TRBV7-2 and TRBJ1-1; a stretch of 9 junction bases matches TRBD1. The TCR was taken from a male patient aged 2-15 years who had a stem cell transplant for acute myeloid leukemia, so the T cells may come from the graft donor. At the DNA level, the sequence is TGTGCCAGCAGCTTATACCGGGACAGGGATATGAACACTGAAGCTTTCTTT. Translated, it gives CASSLYRDRDMNTEAFF.